This T cell receptor beta chain was profiled in a study of response to subunit inactivated influenza vaccine. Whole-study results and caveats: There was a suggestion from the authors that each seasonal influenza vaccination recruits few new T cells.

One entry per CDR3 protein, called by TCRdb with MiXCR from the RT-PCR reads. The sample includes about 780,000 distinct CDR3 sequences, under 20% of them seen just once. At least ten counts were recorded for this clonotype. Its antigen remains unknown. The clonotype originates from a man aged 45-65 years who received an inactivated influenza vaccine. Source: PBMCs from blood, taken about 5 days after vaccination.

For the CDR3, the DNA is TGTGCCAGCAGCTCCGACGGGACTAGGAGCAATGAGCAGTTCTTC. Its protein is CASSSDGTRSNEQFF. The chain couples TRBV12-3 or TRBV12-4 to TRBJ2-1; 8 bases fit TRBD2. V lost 6 bases, J lost 6 bases, and 10 bases stayed unmatched. CDR3 size: 15 residues.